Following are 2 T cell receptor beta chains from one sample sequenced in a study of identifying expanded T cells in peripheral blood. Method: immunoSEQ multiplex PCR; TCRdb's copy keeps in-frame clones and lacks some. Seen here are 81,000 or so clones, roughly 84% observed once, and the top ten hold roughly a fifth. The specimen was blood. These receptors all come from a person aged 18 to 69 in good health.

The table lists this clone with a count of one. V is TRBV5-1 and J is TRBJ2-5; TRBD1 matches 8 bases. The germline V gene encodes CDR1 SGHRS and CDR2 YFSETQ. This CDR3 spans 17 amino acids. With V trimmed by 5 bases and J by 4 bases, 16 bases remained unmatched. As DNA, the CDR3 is TGCGCCAGCAGTTACCGGGCTCTACAGGGGGTTGGAGAGACCCAGTACTTC. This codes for CASSYRALQGVGETQYF.

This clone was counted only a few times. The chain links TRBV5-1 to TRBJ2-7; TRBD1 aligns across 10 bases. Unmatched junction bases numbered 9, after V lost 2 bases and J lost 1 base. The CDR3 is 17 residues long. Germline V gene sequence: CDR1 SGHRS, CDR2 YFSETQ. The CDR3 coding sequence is TGCGCCAGCAGCTTTGGGTCCGGGACAGGGGTTTCCTACGAGCAGTACTTC. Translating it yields CASSFGSGTGVSYEQYF.